This T cell receptor beta chain was identified in a study of T cells expressing NK-cell markers. About the research overall: In the group of eight sequenced donors, seven were HCMV-seropositive and one was seronegative.

With the 5' RACE reads reprocessed, TCRdb shows one record per CDR3 protein and no DNA. In total, the table holds fewer than 300,000 distinct CDR3 sequences. There are 15 residues in the CDR3. Germline CDR1 reads LGHNA; CDR2 reads YNFKEQ. This receptor was obtained from a woman aged 18 to 75 in good health. Specimen: blood T cells: a sorted CD56 or NKG2C T cell subset, CD4+ or CD8+ T cells, or bulk PBMC T cells (not recorded which). The V gene is TRBV4-2, the J gene TRBJ2-1; there is no DNA to check the TCRdb D call of TRBD1. Here the CDR3 reads CASSQEDSVPNEQFF.